This T cell receptor (beta chain) appears in the sequencing data of a study of molecular identifiers for immune sequencing clone quantification. The use of previously described methods and listed TCR primers produced the bulk TCR libraries. Each CDR3 protein is one row after TCRdb ran MiXCR on the PCR reads. The sample holds just under 650,000 distinct CDR3 sequences, 15% to 20% seen once. This CDR3 has 13 amino acids. Per germline, CDR1 LNHDA and CDR2 SQIVND (reference sequence). Trimming stripped 7 bases from V and 4 bases from J, with 13 bases between. This clonotype was seen many times. This receptor was identified in a human donor in good health. Some libraries in this study had Jurkat cell RNA spiked in. V usage is TRBV19 and J usage is TRBJ1-2; D gene unclear. Sequenced sample: naive CD8+ T cells from blood, with Jurkat cell RNA spiked in. Subset reported: FACS-sorted CD8+CD4-CCR7+CD45RA+ naive T cells. The CDR3 sequence is CASTPAGLYGYTF. CDR3 in DNA: TGTGCCAGTACCCCCGCCGGACTCTATGGCTACACCTTC.